Presented here are 11 T cell receptor beta chains from one specimen sequenced in a study of blood T cell repertoires in COVID-19. Clones were sequenced by immunoSEQ multiplex PCR, and TCRdb holds only the in-frame ones, with some missing. The sample has 150,000 or so clones, 80% to 90% seen once. Sequencing was performed on PBMCs or T cells enriched from blood (not recorded which). These receptor sequences come from a woman aged 45-65 years who had recovered from COVID-19.

This chain uses TRBV7-2 with TRBJ2-5, with D perhaps matching TRBD2 (6 bases). The CDR3 runs to 13 residues. V dropped 6 bases and J dropped 2 bases, with 10 bases sitting between them. Germline V gene sequence: CDR1 SGHTA, CDR2 FQGNSA. CDR3 DNA: TGTGCCAGCAGACGGGGGATTCAAGAGACCCAGTACTTC. Protein sequence: CASRRGIQETQYF. The full variable domain, rest sourced from reference TRBV7-2 and TRBJ2-5, is GAGVSQSPSNKVTEKGKDVELRCDPISGHTALYWYRQSLGQGLEFLIYFQGNSAPDKSGLPSDRFSAERTGGSVSTLTIQRTQQEDSAVYLCASRRGIQETQYFGPGTRLLVL.

This chain joins TRBV7-2 and TRBJ1-1; D perhaps matches TRBD1 (6 bases). Germline lookup yields CDR1 SGHTA and CDR2 FQGNSA. The CDR3 runs 13 residues. Trimming stripped 5 bases from V and 1 base from J, with 8 bases between. CDR3 sequence: CASSAQGNTEAFF. As DNA, the CDR3 is TGTGCCAGCAGCGCACAGGGGAACACTGAAGCTTTCTTT.

This sequence joins TRBV6-5 and TRBJ1-2, with 11 bases that match TRBD1. The CDR3 runs 15 residues. The ends lost 10 bases at V and 9 bases at J; junction bases unmatched: 16. Germline CDR1 MNHEY, CDR2 SVGAGI. The CDR3 reads CATNLGQGVGVRYTF. DNA for the CDR3: TGTGCCACCAACTTGGGACAGGGGGTCGGGGTCCGCTACACCTTC.

The genes are TRBV5-1 and TRBJ2-1; TRBD1 aligns across 7 bases. Germline V gene data show CDR1 as SGHRS and CDR2 as YFSETQ. Trimming at V came to 0 bases and at J to 5 bases, leaving 5 bases not matched to a gene. This CDR3 comprises 15 residues. This chain's CDR3 is CASSLGDREDNEQFF. CDR3 DNA sequence: TGCGCCAGCAGCTTGGGGGACAGAGAAGACAATGAGCAGTTCTTC.

This chain joins TRBV27 and TRBJ2-7; 7 bases line up with TRBD1. The trim removed 4 bases at V and 4 bases at J, leaving 13 bases unmatched. The CDR3 is 16 amino acids. Germline CDR1 and CDR2: MNHEY and SMNVEV (reference sequence). DNA of the CDR3: TGTGCCAGCAGTTCTAGGACAGGCGTGGCGGTTTACGAGCAGTACTTC. Translated, it gives CASSSRTGVAVYEQYF.

V is TRBV7-2 and J is TRBJ2-7; the D is unclear. Per germline, CDR1 SGHTA and CDR2 FQGNSA. V lost 1 base to trimming and J lost 7 bases, with 11 bases between them. The CDR3 covers 13 residues. This CDR3 reads CASSLDWSGEQYF. The CDR3 DNA is TGTGCCAGCAGCTTAGACTGGAGTGGGGAGCAGTACTTC.

This clone was observed a single time. V is TRBV5-4 and J is TRBJ2-1, with 9 bases aligning to TRBD1. Germline loops: CDR1 SGHNT, CDR2 YYREEE (reference sequence). The trim removed 4 bases at V and 6 bases at J, leaving 11 bases unmatched. There are 16 residues in the CDR3. CDR3 nucleotides: TGTGCCAGCAGCATGAGGATGGGACAGGGAAGCAATGAGCAGTTCTTC. Residues: CASSMRMGQGSNEQFF.

The table lists this clone with a count of one. This chain uses TRBV5-4 with TRBJ2-1; 8 positions match TRBD2. J gave up 7 bases and V 4 bases, and 7 bases lay outside the gene matches. Germline CDR1 reads SGHNT; CDR2 reads YYREEE (reference sequence). This CDR3 region has 14 residues. The CDR3 reads CASSTRAGENEQFF. CDR3 coding DNA: TGTGCCAGCAGCACCAGAGCGGGAGAGAATGAGCAGTTCTTC.

The chain employs TRBV20-1 and TRBJ1-2; unclear D gene. Looked up from germline, CDR1 is DFQATT and CDR2 is SNEGSKA (reference sequence). Deletions cut 6 bases from V and 5 bases from J, with 10 bases between. There are 11 residues in the CDR3. The CDR3 nucleotides read TGCAGTGCCGCCGTGGAGTATGGCTACACCTTC. Translating gives CSAAVEYGYTF.

This sequence joins TRBV6-2 or TRBV6-3 and TRBJ1-2; D uncertain. V was pared by 2 bases and J by 4 bases, with 14 bases between. Germline V gene sequence: CDR1 MNHEY, CDR2 SVGEGT. This CDR3 has 15 amino acids. The CDR3 loop is CASSYRPETGYGYTF. Written as DNA, the CDR3 is TGTGCCAGCAGTTACCGACCGGAAACGGGCTATGGCTACACCTTC.

The chain recombines TRBV6-5 with TRBJ1-2, with 7 bases fitting TRBD1. The trim removed 10 bases at V and 2 bases at J, leaving 4 bases unmatched. This CDR3 comprises 12 residues. Germline-derived CDR1 and CDR2 are MNHEY and SVGAGI. In DNA, the CDR3 is TGTGCCAACGCGGACAGGAACTATGGCTACACCTTC. Residues: CANADRNYGYTF.